These 7 T cell receptor beta chains came from one sample sequenced in a study of blood T cell repertoires in COVID-19. Produced via immunoSEQ multiplex PCR; TCRdb's table is partial and in-frame only. The table includes 80,000 to 95,000 clones, 88% detected once. The sequenced sample consisted of peripheral blood. The receptors derive from a man aged 65-85 years with acute or convalescent COVID-19.

Concerning this clone itself: The same CDR3 arises from other DNA sequences in this sample as well. V gene TRBV2 combines with J gene TRBJ1-5; tentative D call: TRBD1 (5 bases). Germline values: CDR1 SNHLY, CDR2 FYNNEI. Trimming left V 2 bases short and J 4 bases short, with 9 bases between. The CDR3 extends over 14 amino acids. The CDR3 loop reads CASSEQGGNQPQHF. Here the CDR3 DNA reads TGTGCCAGCAGTGAACAGGGTGGAAATCAGCCCCAGCATTTT.

The rearrangement links TRBV27 to TRBJ1-1, with TRBD1 as a possible D gene (6 bases). The length of the CDR3 is 14 residues. Germline V CDR1 and CDR2: MNHEY, SMNVEV (reference sequence). V gave up 4 bases and J gave up 11 bases, with 20 bases separating them. DNA for the CDR3: TGTGCCAGCAGTTCCCTAGGACAGATCCGAAGGGCTTTCTTT. Translating gives CASSSLGQIRRAFF.

The chain uses TRBV3-1 (or the pseudogene TRBV3-2) and TRBJ1-2; tentative D call: TRBD1 (6 bases). V lost 4 bases, J lost 3 bases, and 9 bases lay in between. There are 13 residues in the CDR3. Per germline, CDR1 LGHDT and CDR2 YNNKEL (reference sequence). CDR3 sequence: CASSPSGDYGYTF. The DNA of the CDR3 is TGTGCCAGCAGCCCCTCAGGGGACTATGGCTACACCTTC.

The chain carries TRBV5-6 and TRBJ1-2; TRBD1 matches at 7 bases. The CDR3 consists of 12 residues. The trim removed 4 bases at V and 5 bases at J, leaving 2 bases unmatched. Germline assignment: CDR1 SGHDT and CDR2 YYEEEE. DNA of the CDR3: TGTGCCAGCAGCCAGGGACAGTATGGCTACACCTTC. Protein sequence: CASSQGQYGYTF.

The chain has TRBV29-1 and TRBJ1-1; 7 nucleotides line up with TRBD1. V lost 7 bases and J lost 3; bases outside the gene matches: 5. The CDR3 totals 12 residues. Germline CDR1 reads SQVTM; CDR2 reads ANQGSEA. CDR3 region: CSAGDSHTEAFF. CDR3 sequence (DNA): TGCAGCGCAGGGGACAGCCACACTGAAGCTTTCTTT.

This rearrangement joins TRBV5-8 to TRBJ2-5, with 7 nucleotides matching TRBD2. V shed 5 bases, J shed 0 bases, and the junction held 7 bases outside the gene matches. CDR3 length equals 15 residues. Per germline, CDR1 SGHTS and CDR2 YDEGEE. CDR3 coding DNA: TGTGCCAGCAGTATGGGGGGGAATTACCAAGAGACCCAGTACTTC. Residues: CASSMGGNYQETQYF.

This sequence joins TRBV23-1 and TRBJ2-5, with D perhaps TRBD1 (6 bases). TRBV23-1 is known as an ORF, though its function is uncertain. CDR3 length: 18 residues. With 0 bases removed from V and 3 bases from J, the gap between germline ends came to 20 bases. The CDR3 bases are TGCGCCAGCAGTCAATCGAAAACGGCTGGACAGAGAAAAGAGACCCAGTACTTC. Amino acid sequence: CASSQSKTAGQRKETQYF.